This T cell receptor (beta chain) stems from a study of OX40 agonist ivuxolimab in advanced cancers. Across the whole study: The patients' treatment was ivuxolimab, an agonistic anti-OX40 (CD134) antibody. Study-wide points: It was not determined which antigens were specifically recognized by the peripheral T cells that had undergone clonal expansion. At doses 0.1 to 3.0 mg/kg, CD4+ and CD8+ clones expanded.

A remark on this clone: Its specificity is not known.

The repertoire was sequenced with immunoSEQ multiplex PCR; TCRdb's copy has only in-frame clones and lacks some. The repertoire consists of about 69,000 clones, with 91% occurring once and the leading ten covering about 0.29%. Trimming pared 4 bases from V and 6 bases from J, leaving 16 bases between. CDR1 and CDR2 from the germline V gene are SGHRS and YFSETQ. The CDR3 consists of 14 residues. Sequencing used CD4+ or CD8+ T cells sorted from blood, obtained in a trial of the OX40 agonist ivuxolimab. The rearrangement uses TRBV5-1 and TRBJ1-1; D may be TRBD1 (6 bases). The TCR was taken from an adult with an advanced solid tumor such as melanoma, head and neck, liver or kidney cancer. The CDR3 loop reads CASSEQGGVAEAFF. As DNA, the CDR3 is TGCGCCAGCAGCGAACAGGGTGGAGTGGCTGAAGCTTTCTTT.